Sequencing of this T cell receptor beta chain was carried out in a study of beta chain features in type 1 diabetes. Whole-study results and caveats: Moderate but significant shortening of TCRB CDR3s was recorded in all four CD4+ subsets from Type 1 diabetes patients.

The CDR3 runs 12 residues. V was clipped by 5 bases and J by 5 bases, with 9 bases between them. Germline V gives CDR1 SGHVS, CDR2 FQNEAQ. This clone was picked up a small number of times. Its antigen is undetermined. The study reverse transcribed the entire isolated RNA, so it sequenced expressed TCRB transcripts. The table came from immunoSEQ multiplex PCR; TCRdb's copy has only in-frame clones and leaves some out. The sample has hundreds of thousands of clones; 10% to 15% are singletons. The sequence derives from a man aged 18-30 years with type 1 diabetes. Sequencing input: naive CD4+ T cells from blood. This rearrangement joins TRBV7-8 to TRBJ1-1; D may be TRBD1 (5 bases). CDR3 nucleotides: TGTGCCAGCAGCCAACGGGGGACTGAAGCTTTCTTT. It specifies CASSQRGTEAFF. The full variable domain, in which reference TRBV7-8 and TRBJ1-1 provide the parts outside the CDR3, is GAGVSQSPRYKVAKRGQDVALRCDPISGHVSLFWYQQALGQGPEFLTYFQNEAQLDKSGLPSDRFFAERPEGSVSTLKIQRTQQEDSAVYLCASSQRGTEAFFGQGTRLTVV.